This T cell receptor beta chain appears in the sequencing data of a study of long-term antiretroviral therapy in people with HIV. Overall study: Of all samples, the earliest predate the 2015 immediate-ART recommendation by about a decade.

Sequencing relied on immunoSEQ assay v3.0, run at survey level. The method was immunoSEQ multiplex PCR; TCRdb's version includes in-frame clones alone and lacks a portion of them. The sample contains some 19,000 clones, around 87% of which appear only once. Specimens carried about 0.85-11 million cryopreserved PBMC before DNA extraction. As for this clone: Its antigen is still unknown.

Trimming took 1 base from V and 5 from J, leaving 5 bases between them. The CDR3 totals 13 residues. Germline V gene lookup returns CDR1 SEHNR and CDR2 FQNEAQ (reference sequence). Findings of the study overall: Diversity went up after ART and still fell short of transplant donor controls. Participants lacked recorded data on ART adherence, viral resistance or therapy changes.

The clonotype was recovered from a woman in her 50s with HIV. The sequencing here drew on unsorted PBMCs, taken 2.6 years after starting antiretroviral therapy. V and J are TRBV7-9 and TRBJ1-4; D uncertain. The CDR3 protein is CASSLDWNEKLFF. As DNA, the CDR3 is TGTGCCAGCAGCTTAGACTGGAATGAAAAACTGTTTTTT.